Described below is a single TCR beta chain sequence and its context. The data derive from a study of CD8 T cells in Susac syndrome. The CDR3 consists of 15 residues. The ends were cut back, 3 bases at V and 1 base at J, with 16 bases in the middle. In germline, CDR1 is SQVTM, CDR2 ANQGSEA. With random hexamers, reverse transcription was performed on about 0.45 to 1 ug of RNA. Across 54 Vbeta and 13 Jbeta, TCR beta CDR3 was amplified with immunoSEQ multiplex PCR. TCRdb passed the immunoSEQ multiplex PCR reads through MiXCR, listing each CDR3 protein once. The table has about 240,000 distinct CDR3 sequences, less than 96% seen once; the top ten hold approximately 0.1%.

The chain has TRBV29-1 and TRBJ2-7; a possible D gene is TRBD2 (6 bases). Specimen: CD4+ T cells from PBMCs. The TCR was taken from a human donor with Susac syndrome. CDR3 coding DNA: TGCAGCGTTGACCGTTGGCAGGGAGGTTCCTACGAGCAGTACTTC. It is translated as CSVDRWQGGSYEQYF.